One and the same sample provided the 14 T cell receptor gamma chains below, sequenced in a study of gamma-delta chains in newborns, infants, children. TCRdb re-analyzed the reads via CATT. The sample holds about 220 gamma-chain clones; approximately 90% are singletons and the top ten take 20%. Material: blood, obtained at baseline. These receptors were obtained from a child who was a newborn, infant or young child, either healthy, febrile or measles-vaccinated (not recorded which). This table probably holds off-target reads from a library built for another chain.

Turning to this clone: The DNA is left out, because the CDR3 cannot be placed on it with certainty; the CDR3 is given as TCRdb lists it. There is no J gene call, but TRGV9 is given as the V gene. Inclusive of both ends, the CDR3 amounts to 25 amino acids. In germline, CDR1 is GITISATS, CDR2 ISYDGTV (reference sequence). The CDR3 sequence: CACDTGDSLSWDTRQMFFGTGIKLF.

With respect to this clone: No DNA is shown, since the ends of the CDR3 on it are uncertain; the CDR3 is the one TCRdb lists. No J gene was assigned, while the V gene was called as TRGV9. The CDR3 is 30 amino acids in total, end residues counted. The germline V gene encodes CDR1 GITISATS and CDR2 ISYDGTV (reference sequence). CDR3 sequence reads: CACDPAPSGGYRGSSWDTRQMFFGTGIKLF.

To note about this clone: No DNA is shown, since the ends of the CDR3 on it are uncertain; the CDR3 is the one TCRdb lists. The V gene reported is TRGV9; the J gene is uncalled. The CDR3 spans 24 amino acids, including both terminal residues. The V gene's germline CDR1 is GITISATS and CDR2 ISYDGTV (reference sequence). CDR3 protein: CACDRLGSSWDTRQMFFGTGIKLF.

CDR3 sequence: CACDTGDSLSWDTRQMFCGTGIKLF. The CDR3, as DNA: TGTGCCTGTGACACCGGGGATTCCCTCTCCTGGGACACCCGACAGATGTTTTGCGGAACTGGCATCAAACTCTTC. Here the V gene is TRGV9, but the J gene went uncalled. Germline assignment: CDR1 GITISATS and CDR2 ISYDGTV (reference sequence). This CDR3 contains 25 residues.

Only one count was recorded for this clone. It is unclear where the CDR3 begins or ends on the DNA, so no DNA is shown, and the CDR3 is as TCRdb lists it. The J gene has no call, while the V gene is TRGV9. The CDR3 numbers 25 amino acids, ends counted. Germline V gives CDR1 GITISATS, CDR2 ISYDGTV (reference sequence). CDR3 sequence reads: CACDTWGASSWDTRQMFFGTGIKLF.

With respect to this clone: The DNA is omitted, as the CDR3 cannot be located on it reliably, and the CDR3 follows TCRdb's listing. For the V gene the call is TRGV9; the J gene has no call. Ends included, the CDR3 has 27 residues. The germline CDR1 and CDR2 sequences are GITISATS and ISYDGTV (reference sequence). The CDR3 reads CACDPITGDTSSWDARQMFFGTGIKLF.

With respect to this clone: Because the CDR3's place on the DNA is in doubt, the DNA is left out and the CDR3 is given as listed by TCRdb. V gene TRGV9 was called; the J gene was not. The CDR3 adds up to 28 amino acids, both ends counted. CDR1 is GITISATS, CDR2 ISYDGTV, per germline (reference sequence). The CDR3 sequence: CAWEPTDGGYTVSWDTRQMFFGTGIKLF.

For this clone: The DNA is omitted, as the CDR3 cannot be located on it reliably, and the CDR3 follows TCRdb's listing. A V gene of TRGV9 was called, but no J gene was assigned. A total of 26 residues make up the CDR3, ends included. The germline CDR1 and CDR2 sequences are GITISATS and ISYDGTV (reference sequence). The CDR3 region is CACDTAGGPSSWDTRQMFFGTGIKLF.

In regard to this clone: The limits of the CDR3 on the DNA are not certain, so only TCRdb's listed CDR3 is given. This sample also contains other DNA sequences that code for the same CDR3. With the J gene uncalled, the V gene is TRGV9. The CDR3 is 25 amino acids long, termini counted. Germline CDR1 and CDR2: GITISATS and ISYDGTV (reference sequence). This CDR3 is CACDTWGPSSWDTRQMFFGTGIKLF.

Note on this clone: The DNA is left out, because the CDR3 cannot be placed on it with certainty; the CDR3 is given as TCRdb lists it. A V gene of TRGV9 was called, but no J gene was assigned. From its first to its last residue, the CDR3 has 25 amino acids. Germline V gives CDR1 GITISATS, CDR2 ISYDGTV (reference sequence). The CDR3 is CACGTLGDTSWDTRQMFFGAGIKLF.

As to this clone: The limits of the CDR3 on the DNA are not certain, so only TCRdb's listed CDR3 is given. For the V gene the call is TRGV9; the J gene has no call. The CDR3 comprises 26 residues, both ends counted. Per germline, CDR1 GITISATS and CDR2 ISYDGTV (reference sequence). Here the CDR3 reads CACDSTGGYANWDTRQMFFGTGIKLF.

Points on this clone: No DNA is shown, since the ends of the CDR3 on it are uncertain; the CDR3 is the one TCRdb lists. No call exists for the J gene, whereas the V gene is TRGV9. 24 amino acids form the CDR3, both terminal residues included. CDR1 is GITISATS, CDR2 ISYDGTV, per germline (reference sequence). The CDR3 loop is CACDTWGSSWDTRQMLFGTGIKLF.

In regard to this clone: The DNA is omitted, as the CDR3 cannot be located on it reliably, and the CDR3 follows TCRdb's listing. The J segment was not called; the V segment is TRGV9. Germline assignment: CDR1 GITISATS and CDR2 ISYDGTV (reference sequence). The CDR3 spans 28 amino acids, including both terminal residues. The chain's CDR3 is CACDTVKGGYATSWDTRQMFFGTGIKLF.

Worth noting for this clone: The DNA is left out, because the CDR3 cannot be placed on it with certainty; the CDR3 is given as TCRdb lists it. Here the CDR3 reads CACDTAGVSSWDTRQMFFGTGIKLF. No J gene was named, though the V gene is TRGV9. The CDR3 spans 25 residues, counting both ends. Germline loops: CDR1 GITISATS, CDR2 ISYDGTV (reference sequence).